This T cell receptor (beta chain) is from a study of blood T cell repertoires in COVID-19. The wider study: COVID-19 samples, acute and convalescent, were from the United States, Italy and Spain. T cells, B-cell-depleted T cells, or PBMCs supplied cDNA or gDNA.

From germline, CDR1 is WNHNN and CDR2 SYGVQD (reference sequence). CDR3 length equals 18 residues. The V gene end was trimmed by 2 bases and the J gene end by 4 bases; junction bases not matched to a gene: 8. Under the authors' procedure: Amplification from reference gene primers served as the basis for estimated nucleated cell counts. Repertoires were generated with immunoSEQ multiplex PCR, while TCRdb's copy carries only in-frame clones and drops some. That table furnishes V, J and clone size, whereas the DNA furnished D and trimming. The sample comprises approximately 40,000 clones, 85% of which are singletons, and 44% rests with the top ten.

V usage is TRBV10-1 and J usage is TRBJ2-3, with TRBD2 matching 14 bases. The clonotype originates from a man in his 60s with active or convalescent COVID-19. Sequencing was performed on peripheral blood. Here the CDR3 DNA reads TGCGCCAGCAGTGAGGGGACTAGCGGGAGAGACCGGGCAGATACGCAGTATTTT. This sequence encodes CASSEGTSGRDRADTQYF.